The rows below give T cell receptor beta chains drawn from one sample of a study of T cells in Graves' hyperthyroidism and ophthalmopathy. TCRdb processed the multiplex PCR reads anew with MiXCR; each CDR3 protein has one entry. The profile shows roughly 100,000 distinct CDR3 sequences, over 45% of them singletons. The sample taken for sequencing was blood. All receptors derive from a man aged 35-49 years with Graves' hyperthyroidism. Each CDR3 is given with its conserved first and last residue. The D gene is left open where the match is weak. Rows give clone size only sometimes, using once, few, many, or a class for an expanded clone.

14,-,TRBJ2-7,many,TRBV4-2,TGTGCCAGCAGCCAATCGGGACCCCTTTACGAGCAGTACTTC,CASSQSGPLYEQYF
13,-,TRBJ2-3,-,TRBV29-1,TGCAGCCAAGATCATGGTAGTCAAGATACGCAGTATTTT,CSQDHGSQDTQYF
18,TRBD2,TRBJ2-5,-,TRBV5-4,TGTGCCAGCTCACGGCCGGGAGGCCACTACCAATTGGCAGAGACCCAGTACTTC,CASSRPGGHYQLAETQYF
16,-,TRBJ2-5,many,TRBV9,TGTGCCAGCAGCGTAGCTACGAATATGGCGGGGGAGACCCAGTACTTC,CASSVATNMAGETQYF
17,TRBD2,TRBJ2-1,few,TRBV18,TGTGCCAGCTCACCGGTCAAAGGGACTAGCGGGACCTATGAGCAGTTCTTC,CASSPVKGTSGTYEQFF
14,-,TRBJ2-7,-,TRBV18,TGTGCCAGCTCCGTACCACGAGTTCCCTACGAGCAGTACTTC,CASSVPRVPYEQYF
16,-,TRBJ1-6,-,TRBV20-1,TGCAGTGCTAGGGATGCCAGGGAGGGCTATAATTCACCCCTCCACTTT,CSARDAREGYNSPLHF
18,TRBD1,TRBJ1-5,-,TRBV2,TGTGCCAGCAGTGCGGACAGGGGGCTCAGAGTGCCAATCAGGCCCCAGCATTTC,CASSADRGLRVPIRPQHF
16,-,TRBJ1-5,-,TRBV12-3/TRBV12-4,TGTGCCAGCAGTTTACGGGGCAGGGAAGGGGGTCAGCCCCAGCATTTT,CASSLRGREGGQPQHF
15,-,TRBJ2-6,many,TRBV5-8,TGTGCCAGCAGCAGGGGGACGAGAGGGGCCAACGTCCTGACTTTC,CASSRGTRGANVLTF
16,TRBD2,TRBJ2-2,once,TRBV7-3,TGTGCCAGCAGCTCGCTAGCGGGAGGTGGTTCCGGGGAGCTGTTTTTT,CASSSLAGGGSGELFF
13,TRBD2,TRBJ2-5,-,TRBV20-1,TGCAGTGCTCCCCTAGCGGGAGTGGAGACCCAGTACTTC,CSAPLAGVETQYF
14,-,TRBJ2-7,many,TRBV6-1,TGTGCCAGCAGTGAAGCTGTAGGGGGCTACGAGCAGTACTTC,CASSEAVGGYEQYF
13,TRBD1,TRBJ1-3,few,TRBV3-1,TGTGCCAGCGGGGACAGGTTGGGAAACACCATATATTTT,CASGDRLGNTIYF
15,-,TRBJ1-1,many,TRBV19,TGTGCCAGTAGTATCACAGGGTCCCGTCGGACTGAAGCTTTCTTT,CASSITGSRRTEAFF
11,TRBD1,TRBJ2-7,many,TRBV29-1,TGCAGCGCCACGACAGGGGGCGAGCAGTACTTC,CSATTGGEQYF
16,-,TRBJ2-5,many,TRBV7-2,TGTGCCAGCAGCCTACACCAGGGGGGCGGCCAAGAGACCCAGTACTTC,CASSLHQGGGQETQYF
14,TRBD2,TRBJ2-5,few,TRBV7-8,TGTGCCAGCAGCCTACCGACTAGCACAGAGACCCAGTACTTC,CASSLPTSTETQYF
17,-,TRBJ2-7,many,TRBV6-6,TGTGCCAGCACCCAAGGGCAGGGGAGCCTCCTCTCCTACGAGCAGTACTTC,CASTQGQGSLLSYEQYF
16,TRBD2,TRBJ2-3,many,TRBV9,TGTGCCAGCAGCGTAAACTCCGGACTAGAGGCAGATACGCAGTATTTT,CASSVNSGLEADTQYF
17,-,TRBJ2-4,-,TRBV20-1,TGCAGTGCCTCAGATAGTGGAGAGGGCTTAGCCAAAAACATTCAGTACTTC,CSASDSGEGLAKNIQYF
11,TRBD1,TRBJ1-2,-,TRBV10-3,TGTGCCACCGGACAGGGGGGCGGCTACACCTTC,CATGQGGGYTF
15,-,TRBJ2-4,many,TRBV7-6,TGTGCCAGCAGCAAAGGGGGTTCCTCCTTAAACATTCAGTACTTC,CASSKGGSSLNIQYF
14,-,TRBJ2-1,many,TRBV4-1,TGCGCCAGCAGCCAAGAAACCCTAGGCTCTGAGCAGTTCTTC,CASSQETLGSEQFF
14,TRBD1,TRBJ1-5,many,TRBV20-1,TGCAGTGCTAGTGACAGGGGACGCAATCAGCCCCAGCATTTT,CSASDRGRNQPQHF
17,-,TRBJ1-1,many,TRBV12-3/TRBV12-4,TGTGCCAGCAGTTTAAACAGAGCAAACTCGATGAACACTGAAGCTTTCTTT,CASSLNRANSMNTEAFF
13,TRBD2,TRBJ2-1,-,TRBV5-1,TGCGCCAGCAACTCCGGGACTACCAATGAGCAGTTCTTC,CASNSGTTNEQFF
18,-,TRBJ2-7,many,TRBV4-2,TGTGCCAGCAGCCAAGATCTTTCCCATACTAGGCTAGGCTACGAGCAGTACTTC,CASSQDLSHTRLGYEQYF
16,-,TRBJ1-1,-,TRBV9,TGTGCCAGCAGCGTAGCTCGGGGGGGAACGAACACTGAAGCTTTCTTT,CASSVARGGTNTEAFF
14,TRBD1,TRBJ2-1,many,TRBV6-1,TGTGCCAGCATTAGGGGGCTCTCCTACAATGAGCAGTTCTTC,CASIRGLSYNEQFF
16,-,TRBJ2-7,-,TRBV20-1,TGCAGTGCTAGAGAGATGGGAGGGGGGGCCGGACGCGAGCAGTACTTC,CSAREMGGGAGREQYF
15,-,TRBJ1-2,many,TRBV5-8,TGTGCCAGCAGCGCCCCAGGCCGCCTAAACTATGGCTACACCTTC,CASSAPGRLNYGYTF
14,-,TRBJ1-3,many,TRBV5-6,TGTGCCAGCAGCTTGGTAGGGATCGGAAACACCATATATTTT,CASSLVGIGNTIYF
13,-,TRBJ2-5,-,TRBV5-5,TGTGCCAGCAGCCCTAACGGACAAGAGACCCAGTACTTC,CASSPNGQETQYF
17,-,TRBJ1-1,many,TRBV6-4,TGTGCCAGCAGGACCCCCGGACGGAGCAAGAGGGACACTGAAGCTTTCTTT,CASRTPGRSKRDTEAFF
16,TRBD2,TRBJ2-1,-,TRBV7-2,TGTGCCAGCGTCCGACTAGCGGGAGTGTACTACAATGGGCAGTTCTTC,CASVRLAGVYYNGQFF
13,-,TRBJ2-1,-,TRBV5-1,TGCGCCAGCAGCTTTCGGACAGTCAATGAACAGTTCTTC,CASSFRTVNEQFF
15,-,TRBJ2-2,few,TRBV7-3,TGTGCCAGCAGTTTCGGACATACGAACACCGGGGAGCTGTTTTTT,CASSFGHTNTGELFF
11,-,TRBJ2-7,-,TRBV19,TGTGCCAGTGGCCACGGCCTGGAGCAGTACTTC,CASGHGLEQYF
15,-,TRBJ2-6,many,TRBV5-4,TGTGCCAGCAGCTTGTGGCCCTCTGGGGCCAACGTCCTGACTTTC,CASSLWPSGANVLTF
15,-,TRBJ1-2,many,TRBV4-3,TGCGCCAGCAGCCAAGATTTACGCGGGGATTATGGCTACACCTTC,CASSQDLRGDYGYTF
14,-,TRBJ2-2,many,TRBV7-9,TGTGCCAGCAGCCGGTCCTTGGGGACCGGGGAGCTGTTTTTT,CASSRSLGTGELFF
15,-,TRBJ1-6,-,TRBV5-1,TGCGCCAGCAGCCCCGGGGACGGGTATAATTCACCCCTCCACTTT,CASSPGDGYNSPLHF